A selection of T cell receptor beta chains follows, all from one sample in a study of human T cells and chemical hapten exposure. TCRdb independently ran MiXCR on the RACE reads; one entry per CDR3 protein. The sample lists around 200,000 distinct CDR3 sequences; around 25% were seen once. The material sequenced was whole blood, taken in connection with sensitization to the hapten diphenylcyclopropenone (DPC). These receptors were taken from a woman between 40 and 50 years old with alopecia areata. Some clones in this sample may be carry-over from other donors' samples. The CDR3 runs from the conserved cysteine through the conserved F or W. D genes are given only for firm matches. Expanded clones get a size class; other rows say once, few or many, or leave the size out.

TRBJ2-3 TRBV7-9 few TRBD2 TGTGCCAGCAGCCCTAGCGGGAGTGAAACAGATACGCAGTATTTT CASSPSGSETDTQYF
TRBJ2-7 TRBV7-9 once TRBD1 TGTGCCAGCAGCTTAGGACAGGGGGTTTCCTACGAGCAGTACTTC CASSLGQGVSYEQYF
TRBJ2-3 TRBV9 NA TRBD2 TGTGCCAGCAGCGGTAAACGGGAGGTTACGCAGTATTTT CASSGKREVTQYF
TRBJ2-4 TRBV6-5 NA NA TGTGCCAGCGGTTTGGGGGCCAAAAACATTCAGTACTTC CASGLGAKNIQYF
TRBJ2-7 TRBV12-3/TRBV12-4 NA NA TGTGCCAGCAGGAGCGGGCCGACCGGCGAGCAGTACTTC CASRSGPTGEQYF
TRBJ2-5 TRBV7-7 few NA TGTGCTAGCAGCTTAGCGGCGAACCAAGAGACCCAGTACTTC CASSLAANQETQYF
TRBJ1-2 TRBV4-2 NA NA TGTGCCAGCAGCCAAGACGCAGGGAACTATGGCTACACCTTC CASSQDAGNYGYTF
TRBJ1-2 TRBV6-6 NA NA TGTGCCAGCAGTTACCGGGGGTTCGGTGGCTACACCTTC CASSYRGFGGYTF
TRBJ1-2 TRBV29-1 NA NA TGCAGCGCTAAAGGCCCCGAAGGCTACACCTTC CSAKGPEGYTF
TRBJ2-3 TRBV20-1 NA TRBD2 TGCAGTGCTAAGCGTAGTGGCGGGAGCGGCGCAGATACGCAGTATTTT CSAKRSGGSGADTQYF
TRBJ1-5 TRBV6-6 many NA TGTGCCAGCAGTTCCTTGGGCAGGGTGGAACAGCCCCAGCATTTT CASSSLGRVEQPQHF
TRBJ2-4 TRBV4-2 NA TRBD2 TGTGCCAGCAGCCTAGCGGGAGTGGGGGACATTCAGTACTTC CASSLAGVGDIQYF
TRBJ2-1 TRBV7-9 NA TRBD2 TGTGCCAGCAGCCCCCAACTAGCGGAGCAGTTCTTC CASSPQLAEQFF
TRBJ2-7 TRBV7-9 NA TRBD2 TGTGCCAGCAGCCCGAGGGAGCTAGCGGGAGGATGGGGCTACGAGCAGTACTTC CASSPRELAGGWGYEQYF
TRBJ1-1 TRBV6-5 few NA TGTGCCAGCAAGCGGTACACTGAAGCTTTCTTT CASKRYTEAFF
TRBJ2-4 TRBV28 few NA TGTGCCAGCGGGTCGACAAGCGGAGCCAAAAACATTCAGTACTTC CASGSTSGAKNIQYF
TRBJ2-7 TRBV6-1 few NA TGTGCCAGCATCCTCCGGGACACTCAGGGCGAGCAGTACTTC CASILRDTQGEQYF